The 21 T cell receptor beta chains below were found in one sample sequenced in a study of cytomegalovirus exposure and HLA in healthy donors. TCRdb's table, derived via immunoSEQ multiplex PCR, lists solely in-frame clones and lacks some. The data hold 130,000 to 150,000 clones, with 85% to 90% observed a single time. Sample: PBMCs. The receptor source for this set is a woman aged 18-29 years in good health and CMV-seropositive.

The chain combines TRBV7-6 with TRBJ2-3; 10 positions match TRBD2. The CDR3 length is 14 residues. V trimming: 3 bases; J trimming: 14 bases; junction bases outside the gene matches: 11. Germline V gives CDR1 SGHVS, CDR2 FNYEAQ. Here the CDR3 reads CASSFGGLALEPYF. The CDR3 DNA is TGTGCCAGCAGCTTTGGGGGACTAGCGCTTGAGCCGTATTTT.

This clone was seen once. The chain combines TRBV7-8 with TRBJ2-2; 8 bases align to TRBD2. Per the germline V gene, CDR1 is SGHVS and CDR2 is FQNEAQ. Trimming at V came to 2 bases and at J to 2 bases, leaving 4 bases not matched to a gene. This CDR3 has 16 residues. CDR3 nucleotides: TGTGCCAGCAGCTTAAGCGGGGGTACCAACACCGGGGAGCTGTTTTTT. Its protein is CASSLSGGTNTGELFF.

This clone was seen a few times. The chain employs TRBV4-1 and TRBJ2-3, with unresolved D. This CDR3 comprises 12 residues. Trimming stripped 1 base from V and 7 bases from J, with 6 bases between. Germline values: CDR1 MGHRA, CDR2 YSYEKL. In DNA form, the CDR3 reads TGCGCCAGCAGCCAAGGTAGCAATACGCAGTATTTT. It is translated as CASSQGSNTQYF.

Here the CDR3 reads CASSEKRVGVSEQYF. The CDR3 coding sequence is TGTGCCAGCAGTGAAAAGAGGGTCGGAGTGAGCGAGCAGTACTTC. This chain uses TRBV6-1 with TRBJ2-7; D may be TRBD2 (5 bases). V was trimmed by 2 bases and J by 6 bases, leaving 17 bases between them. The CDR3 is made up of 15 amino acids. Germline V gives CDR1 MNHNS, CDR2 SASEGT.

The rearrangement links TRBV27 to TRBJ2-7; 9 nucleotides line up with TRBD2. The junction had 4 bases not matched to a gene; V was cut back by 3 bases and J by 4 bases. The CDR3 totals 14 residues. Germline values: CDR1 MNHEY, CDR2 SMNVEV (reference sequence). The CDR3 is CASSFSSGKYEQYF. DNA for the CDR3: TGTGCCAGCAGTTTTTCTAGCGGGAAATACGAGCAGTACTTC.

V is TRBV5-6 and J is TRBJ2-5, with TRBD1 as a possible D gene (6 bases). Between the trimmed V and J ends, which lost 5 bases and 4 bases, there was a span of 12 bases. This CDR3 contains 13 residues. CDR1 and CDR2 from the germline V gene are SGHDT and YYEEEE. The CDR3 DNA reads as TGTGCCAGCAGTTCCGGGACACTAGAGACCCAGTACTTC. Its translation: CASSSGTLETQYF.

The chain has TRBV6-6 and TRBJ2-7; TRBD1 might be the D (6 bases). The CDR3 runs 16 residues. The germline V gene encodes CDR1 MNHNY and CDR2 SVGAGI (reference sequence). V dropped 6 bases and J dropped 7 bases, with 25 bases sitting between them. The CDR3 protein is CASRLLEDRMPTEQYF. CDR3 in DNA: TGTGCCAGCAGACTCCTGGAGGACAGAATGCCTACGGAGCAGTACTTC.

The chain couples TRBV28 to TRBJ1-1; TRBD1 aligns across 8 bases. Germline V lookup: CDR1 MDHEN, CDR2 SYDVKM. This CDR3 is 13 amino acids long. J was trimmed by 1 base and V by 6 bases; bases with no gene match: 1. The CDR3 here is CASSRGRNTEAFF. In nucleotides, the CDR3 is TGTGCCAGCAGCAGGGGGCGGAACACTGAAGCTTTCTTT.

For the CDR3, the DNA is TGTGCCAGCAGCCCCGGACTAGCGGGAGATTCAGTGGAGGAGACCCAGTACTTC. The encoded protein is CASSPGLAGDSVEETQYF. The chain has TRBV11-3 and TRBJ2-5; TRBD2 matches at 13 bases. CDR1 is SGHNT and CDR2 is YENEEA in the germline V gene. The junction had 14 bases not matched to a gene; V was cut back by 5 bases and J by 5 bases. The CDR3 sequence is 18 residues long.

The genes are TRBV28 and TRBJ2-3; D call uncertain. This CDR3 contains 13 residues. CDR1 and CDR2 from the germline V gene are MDHEN and SYDVKM. Trimming took off 5 bases at V and 2 bases at J, with 8 bases between the two ends. This CDR3 is CASSLTATDTQYF. The CDR3 nucleotides are TGTGCCAGCAGTCTCACAGCCACAGATACGCAGTATTTT.

This clone was seen a single time. V usage is TRBV11-2 and J usage is TRBJ2-2, with 13 bases matching TRBD2. V trimming: 5 bases; J trimming: 0 bases; junction bases outside the gene matches: 3. The V gene's germline CDR1 is SGHAT and CDR2 FQNNGV. This CDR3 is built from 17 residues. The DNA of the CDR3 is TGTGCCAGCAGCCAGGGACTAGCGGGGACGAACACCGGGGAGCTGTTTTTT. This codes for CASSQGLAGTNTGELFF.

V gene TRBV28 combines with J gene TRBJ1-1; no firm D call. This CDR3 comprises 11 residues. V dropped 7 bases and J dropped 1 base, with 4 bases sitting between them. Germline values: CDR1 MDHEN, CDR2 SYDVKM. In DNA, the CDR3 is TGTGCCAGCACAGAGAACACTGAAGCTTTCTTT. This translates into CASTENTEAFF.

The sample holds a few counts of this clone. The chain uses TRBV2 and TRBJ1-6; 9 bases line up with TRBD1. Germline V gene lookup returns CDR1 SNHLY and CDR2 FYNNEI. This CDR3 is built from 15 residues. The ends lost 7 bases at V and 10 bases at J; junction bases unmatched: 11. CDR3 region: CASIRGQGGRSPLHF. In nucleotides, the CDR3 is TGTGCCAGCATCCGGGGACAGGGAGGAAGGTCACCCCTCCACTTT.

In this sample, this clone turned up a few times. The chain has TRBV18 and TRBJ2-3; no definite D call. From germline, CDR1 is KGHSH and CDR2 LQKENI. The V end lost 3 bases, the J end lost 4 bases, and 8 bases lay between the germline ends. The CDR3 is made up of 13 amino acids. Here the CDR3 DNA reads TGTGCCAGCTCACCCGGGTTGGCAGATACGCAGTATTTT. This translates into CASSPGLADTQYF.

This chain links TRBV7-2 with TRBJ1-3; 7 nucleotides align to TRBD1. This CDR3 region has 16 residues. CDR1 is SGHTA, CDR2 FQGNSA, per germline. J gave up 2 bases and V 1 base, and 5 bases lay outside the gene matches. Written as DNA, the CDR3 is TGTGCCAGCAGCTTAGGTGCCAGGGGGACTGGAAACACCATATATTTT. Its protein product is CASSLGARGTGNTIYF.

V is TRBV18 and J is TRBJ1-5; no clear D gene. CDR1 is KGHSH and CDR2 is LQKENI in the germline V gene. V shed 6 bases and J shed 1 base, with 10 bases lying between them. CDR3 length: 14 amino acids. The CDR3: CASSDKRSNQPQHF. For the CDR3, the DNA is TGTGCCAGCTCGGATAAGAGGAGCAATCAGCCCCAGCATTTT.

This sequence joins TRBV19 and TRBJ1-5; 11 positions match TRBD1. Germline CDR1 is LNHDA and CDR2 is SQIVND (reference sequence). The CDR3 has 15 residues. Trimming at V came to 5 bases and at J to 3 bases, leaving 3 bases not matched to a gene. The CDR3 nucleotides are TGTGCCAGTAGTCTAGGACAGGGGGCCAATCAGCCCCAGCATTTT. Its protein is CASSLGQGANQPQHF. The full variable domain, rest sourced from reference TRBV19 and TRBJ1-5, is DGGITQSPKYLFRKEGQNVTLSCEQNLNHDAMYWYRQDPGQGLRLIYYSQIVNDFQKGDIAEGYSVSREKKESFPLTVTSAQKNPTAFYLCASSLGQGANQPQHFGDGTRLSIL.

The chain couples TRBV28 to TRBJ1-2; D might be TRBD1 (6 bases). Trimming removed 5 bases at V and 2 bases at J, with 12 bases between. Germline loops: CDR1 MDHEN, CDR2 SYDVKM. This CDR3 is built from 14 residues. CDR3 nucleotides: TGTGCCAGCAGTCCCGGCGACAGGAACTATGGCTACACCTTC. Amino acid sequence: CASSPGDRNYGYTF.

The sample holds a few counts of this clone. CDR3 residues: CASSREMTGYNSPLHF. As DNA, the CDR3 is TGTGCCAGCAGCAGAGAGATGACTGGATATAATTCACCCCTCCACTTT. V is TRBV2 and J is TRBJ1-6; D gene uncertain. Between the trimmed V and J ends, which lost 6 bases and 4 bases, there was a span of 16 bases. Germline V gene lookup returns CDR1 SNHLY and CDR2 FYNNEI. This CDR3 comprises 16 residues.

This rearrangement joins TRBV29-1 to TRBJ2-7; D gene unclear. The germline CDR1 and CDR2 sequences are SQVTM and ANQGSEA. V was shortened by 5 bases and J by 3 bases, with 14 bases between the two germline ends. CDR3 length: 13 residues. The CDR3 DNA sequence: TGCAGCGTTAAAACCGAACTGGTCTACGAGCAGTACTTC. Translation: CSVKTELVYEQYF.

The CDR3 DNA follows: TGTGCCAGCAGCTTGGCCCCTGACAGGAGAGCGAACACTGAAGCTTTCTTT. Translated, it gives CASSLAPDRRANTEAFF. The genes are TRBV5-6 and TRBJ1-1; perhaps TRBD1 as D (6 bases). The germline CDR1 and CDR2 sequences are SGHDT and YYEEEE. This CDR3 contains 17 residues. Trimming pared 0 bases from V and 1 base from J, leaving 16 bases between.